This entry concerns a single T cell receptor beta chain. The data stem from a study of blood T cell repertoires in COVID-19. The wider study: PBMCs, B-cell-depleted T cells, or T cells provided the cDNA or gDNA that made up the material.

This CDR3 has 15 amino acids. Unmatched junction bases numbered 8, after V lost 5 bases and J lost 7 bases. Germline CDR1 reads LNHDA; CDR2 reads SQIVND (reference sequence). Study processing details: Cell counts per sample came from amplifying reference gene primers. This table comes from immunoSEQ multiplex PCR, and its TCRdb copy is limited to in-frame clones, with some not included. V and J calls and clone size are given by that table; D and trimming were obtained from the DNA. The sample holds about 130,000 clones; over 75% are singletons and the top ten take 3% to 4.5%. The sequenced sample was peripheral blood. This chain connects TRBV19 to TRBJ1-4; TRBD1 agrees at 9 bases. This receptor was obtained from a woman aged 55-70 years with acute or convalescent COVID-19. CDR3 DNA sequence: TGTGCCAGTAGTGAGATCGGGACAGGGACTGAAAAACTGTTTTTT. Translation: CASSEIGTGTEKLFF.